Below, 12 T cell receptor beta chains from the same sample are listed, as sequenced in a study of CD4 and CD8 cells across lung adenocarcinoma regions. TCRdb passed the PCR reads through MiXCR, listing each CDR3 protein once. The sample lists about 20,000 distinct CDR3 sequences; roughly 56% were seen once. Specimen: CD8+ T cells from the center of a lung tumor. All receptors derive from a female donor with lung adenocarcinoma. The CD4 and CD8 labels of this study may be unreliable.

The rearrangement joins TRBV10-3 to TRBJ1-6; D gene unclear. In germline, CDR1 is ENHRY, CDR2 SYGVKD. There are 14 residues in the CDR3. V was trimmed by 6 bases and J by 3 bases, leaving 9 bases between them. CDR3 protein: CAIRSGGYNSPLHF. The CDR3 DNA is TGTGCCATCAGATCTGGAGGCTATAATTCACCCCTCCACTTT.

This clonotype is labeled as medium-sized. The gene calls are TRBV10-1 and TRBJ2-3; TRBD1 or TRBD2 may be the D gene (6 bases each). Germline CDR1 reads WNHNN; CDR2 reads SYGVQD (reference sequence). V dropped 5 bases and J dropped 5 bases, with 17 bases sitting between them. The CDR3 is 15 residues long. This CDR3 reads CASSQDRGGRDTQYF. The CDR3 bases are TGCGCCAGCAGTCAAGACAGAGGGGGGCGAGATACGCAGTATTTT.

The chain carries TRBV10-3 and TRBJ1-1; 11 bases fit TRBD1. The J segment lost 7 bases and the V segment lost 11 bases, leaving 21 bases of the junction unmatched. The CDR3 totals 17 residues. CDR1 and CDR2 from the germline V gene are ENHRY and SYGVKD. Here the CDR3 DNA reads TGTGCCTACCTTCCCCGCGGGGGACAGGGGGACCACCGTGAAGCTTTCTTT. It translates to CAYLPRGGQGDHREAFF.

This clonotype has a handful of counts. This chain joins TRBV6-5 and TRBJ2-5; TRBD2 matches at 16 bases. This CDR3 has 18 residues. V shed 0 bases, J shed 5 bases, and the junction held 6 bases outside the gene matches. Germline V CDR1 and CDR2: MNHEY, SVGAGI. DNA of the CDR3: TGTGCCAGCAGTTACTCAGGGGGACTAGCGGGAGGGTATGAGACCCAGTACTTC. It is translated as CASSYSGGLAGGYETQYF.

DNA for the CDR3: TGTGCCAGCAGGTCTCCGGAGGCTGGGGGGACAGATACGCAGTATTTT. The encoded protein is CASRSPEAGGTDTQYF. The rearrangement uses TRBV27 and TRBJ2-3; perhaps TRBD2 as D (6 bases). Between the trimmed V and J ends, which lost 6 bases and 3 bases, there was a span of 19 bases. The CDR3 length is 16 residues. Germline V gene lookup returns CDR1 MNHEY and CDR2 SMNVEV (reference sequence).

The rearrangement links TRBV27 to TRBJ2-1; no definite D call. TRBJ2-4 matches the DNA end more closely, so the J call is doubtful. Germline CDR1 reads MNHEY; CDR2 reads SMNVEV (reference sequence). The CDR3 has 16 residues. The CDR3 sequence is CVSEVLGRLDQKTQYF. DNA of the CDR3: TGTGTCAGTGAGGTGCTCGGGCGGCTGGACCAAAAGACTCAGTACTTC.

This clonotype is medium-sized. The V gene is TRBV14, the J gene TRBJ2-3, with D possibly being TRBD1 or TRBD2 (5 bases each). The germline CDR1 and CDR2 sequences are SGHDN and FVKESK. The V and J ends lost 5 bases and 0 bases respectively, with 24 bases between them. The CDR3 covers 19 residues. Written as DNA, the CDR3 is TGTGCCAGCAGCGCACAGTTAATCGCCGGGACGGCTAGCACAGATACGCAGTATTTT. This translates into CASSAQLIAGTASTDTQYF. Variable domain in full (rest from reference TRBV14 and TRBJ2-3): EAGVTQFPSHSVIEKGQTVTLRCDPISGHDNLYWYRRVMGKEIKFLLHFVKESKQDESGMPNNRFLAERTGGTYSTLKVQPAELEDSGVYFCASSAQLIAGTASTDTQYFGPGTRLTVL.

For this clonotype: A junction boundary mismatches the germline segment, possibly from a read error. V and J are TRBV27 and TRBJ2-3; no firm D call. The CDR3 has 17 residues. Germline CDR1 and CDR2: MNHEY and SMNVEV (reference sequence). The CDR3 spells CASSARLCGRSPDTQYF. The CDR3 DNA is TGTGCCAGCAGTGCGCGACTTTGCGGCCGCTCCCCAGATACCCAGTATTTC.

Note on this clonotype: Germline and junction disagree at one end, which may indicate a read error. The gene calls are TRBV27 and TRBJ2-3; possible D gene TRBD1, 5 bases. There are 15 residues in the CDR3. Germline assignment: CDR1 MNHEY and CDR2 SMNVEV (reference sequence). CDR3 bases: TGTGCCAGCAGACGCCGGCTCAGGGCCAAAGATACTCAGTATTTC. Protein product: CASRRRLRAKDTQYF.

The count of this clonotype is one. This chain joins TRBV10-2 and TRBJ1-1, with D maybe TRBD1 (5 bases). The CDR3 consists of 15 residues. The germline V gene encodes CDR1 WSHSY and CDR2 SAAADI. The ends were cut back, 3 bases at V and 1 base at J, with 12 bases in the middle. The CDR3 DNA follows: TGCGCCAGCAGTGACCTCAGGGAAGGGAACACTGAAGCTTTCTTT. Its protein is CASSDLREGNTEAFF.

This clonotype was seen repeatedly, ten times or more. This sequence joins TRBV6-1 and TRBJ2-4; no clear D. Germline V gives CDR1 MNHNS, CDR2 SASEGT. V gave up 6 bases and J gave up 5 bases, with 20 bases separating them. The CDR3 is 16 amino acids. The CDR3 DNA follows: TGTGCCAGCAGACGTACCCCGGGCGGAGTTGAAAACATTCAGTACTTC. Amino acid sequence: CASRRTPGGVENIQYF.

J is TRBJ1-1 and V is TRBV24-1; D perhaps matches TRBD1 (5 bases). The CDR3 length is 13 residues. V lost 12 bases and J 0 bases, leaving 13 bases between the germline ends. Germline values: CDR1 KGHDR, CDR2 SFDVKD. CDR3: CADRLSMNTEAFF. CDR3 coding DNA: TGTGCCGACAGACTCAGCATGAACACTGAAGCTTTCTTT.